The next 26 T cell receptor beta chains were all read from a single sample in a study of OX40 agonist ivuxolimab in advanced cancers. Receptor libraries were prepared by the immunoSEQ multiplex PCR assay. TCRdb holds this immuneACCESS table with in-frame rearrangements only. Some clones are missing; in checked studies, unresolved V genes explain under half, and the rest has no known cause. This sample is represented by around 83,000 clones; about 88% of them were singletons. The ten largest clones capture approximately 7.4% of the sample. The sequencing used CD4+ or CD8+ T cells sorted from blood, collected in a trial of the OX40 agonist ivuxolimab. These receptors were taken from an adult with an advanced solid tumor such as melanoma, head and neck, liver or kidney cancer.

V is TRBV6-4 and J is TRBJ1-5; D gene ambiguous. Germline-derived CDR1 and CDR2 are MRHNA and SNTAGT. CDR3 length: 13 residues. V shed 3 bases and J shed 4 bases, with 7 bases lying between them. The CDR3 DNA follows: TGTGCCAGCAGTGAGCAGGCTAATCAGCCCCAGCATTTT. It codes for CASSEQANQPQHF.

This clone has just one count. The J gene is TRBJ2-7, the V gene TRBV9, with 7 nucleotides matching TRBD1. Germline-derived CDR1 and CDR2 are SGDLS and YYNGEE. The length of the CDR3 is 15 residues. The junction had 13 bases not matched to a gene; V was cut back by 4 bases and J by 6 bases. CDR3 amino acids: CASSSRASPGGEQYF. The CDR3 DNA sequence: TGTGCCAGCAGCTCTCGGGCCAGCCCAGGGGGCGAGCAGTACTTC. Drawing the rest from reference TRBV9 and TRBJ2-7, the complete variable domain is DSGVTQTPKHLITATGQRVTLRCSPRSGDLSVYWYQQSLDQGLQFLIQYYNGEERAKGNILERFSAQQFPDLHSELNLSSLELGDSALYFCASSSRASPGGEQYFGPGTRLTVT.

This chain connects TRBV6-1 to TRBJ1-5; D gene unclear. Trimming removed 5 bases at V and 4 bases at J, with 9 bases between. The germline V gene encodes CDR1 MNHNS and CDR2 SASEGT. The length of the CDR3 is 13 residues. In DNA form, the CDR3 reads TGTGCCAGCAGTACGGTCGATAATCAGCCCCAGCATTTT. It yields the protein CASSTVDNQPQHF.

This rearrangement joins TRBV11-2 to TRBJ1-1; D gene unclear. Germline V gene data show CDR1 as SGHAT and CDR2 as FQNNGV. CDR3 length equals 15 residues. With 5 bases removed from V and 4 bases from J, the gap between germline ends came to 17 bases. This CDR3 is CASSAQRPGSTEAFF. In DNA, the CDR3 is TGTGCCAGCAGCGCCCAGCGTCCGGGGAGCACTGAAGCTTTCTTT.

This chain uses TRBV19 with TRBJ1-4; D is unclear. This CDR3 has 13 amino acids. Germline V gene sequence: CDR1 LNHDA, CDR2 SQIVND (reference sequence). Trimming removed 3 bases from V and 7 bases from J, with 9 bases in between. CDR3 nucleotides: TGTGCCAGTAGTATGGGATTCGGTGAAAAACTGTTTTTT. Translation gives CASSMGFGEKLFF.

The genes are TRBV7-9 and TRBJ1-5; 9 nucleotides align to TRBD1. CDR1 is SEHNR, CDR2 FQNEAQ, per germline (reference sequence). The CDR3 extends over 14 amino acids. The V segment lost 5 bases and the J segment 7 bases; nucleotides outside the gene matches: 6. The CDR3 loop is CASSRTGAGQPQHF. CDR3 DNA: TGTGCCAGCAGCCGGACAGGGGCCGGACAGCCCCAGCATTTT. Filled out from reference TRBV7-9 and TRBJ1-5, the complete variable domain reads DTGVSQNPRHKITKRGQNVTFRCDPISEHNRLYWYRQTLGQGPEFLTYFQNEAQLEKSRLLSDRFSAERPKGSFSTLEIQRTEQGDSAMYLCASSRTGAGQPQHFGDGTRLSIL.

The chain is built from TRBV5-4 and TRBJ2-5; tentative D call: TRBD2 (5 bases). Trimming pared 4 bases from V and 4 bases from J, leaving 17 bases between. This CDR3 is built from 15 residues. Germline CDR1 SGHNT, CDR2 YYREEE (reference sequence). The CDR3 sequence: CASSPRGIAGETQYF. The CDR3 nucleotides read TGTGCCAGCAGCCCCCGGGGAATAGCTGGAGAGACCCAGTACTTC. Variable domain in full (rest from reference TRBV5-4 and TRBJ2-5): ETGVTQSPTHLIKTRGQQVTLRCSSQSGHNTVSWYQQALGQGPQFIFQYYREEENGRGNFPPRFSGLQFPNYSSELNVNALELDDSALYLCASSPRGIAGETQYFGPGTRLLVL.

The J gene is TRBJ2-1, the V gene TRBV9; the D gene is possibly TRBD1 (6 bases). V gave up 0 bases and J gave up 8 bases, with 15 bases separating them. Germline V gene data show CDR1 as SGDLS and CDR2 as YYNGEE. The CDR3 runs 15 residues. CDR3 sequence: CASSVGTARYYEQFF. CDR3 sequence (DNA): TGTGCCAGCAGCGTAGGGACAGCCCGATATTATGAGCAGTTCTTC. The full variable domain, in which reference TRBV9 and TRBJ2-1 provide the parts outside the CDR3, is DSGVTQTPKHLITATGQRVTLRCSPRSGDLSVYWYQQSLDQGLQFLIQYYNGEERAKGNILERFSAQQFPDLHSELNLSSLELGDSALYFCASSVGTARYYEQFFGPGTRLTVL.

The gene calls are TRBV10-3 and TRBJ2-6; the D gene is possibly TRBD2 (7 bases). The V end lost 7 bases, the J end lost 4 bases, and 11 bases lay between the germline ends. CDR3 length equals 14 residues. Germline loops: CDR1 ENHRY, CDR2 SYGVKD. CDR3: CAIIRGAGANVLTF. In nucleotides, the CDR3 is TGTGCCATCATCCGGGGGGCCGGGGCCAACGTCCTGACTTTC.

The genes are TRBV7-2 and TRBJ2-3; possibly TRBD2 for D (5 bases). The germline V gene encodes CDR1 SGHTA and CDR2 FQGNSA. Deletions cut 1 base from V and 2 bases from J, with 19 bases between. The CDR3 runs to 18 residues. The CDR3 loop is CASSLEAGVIYVTDTQYF. The CDR3 nucleotides are TGTGCCAGCAGCTTAGAGGCCGGGGTAATTTATGTCACAGATACGCAGTATTTT.

This clone was seen only once. V and J are TRBV5-1 and TRBJ2-5; no clear D. CDR3 length: 14 residues. Trimming took 4 bases from V and 5 from J, leaving 15 bases between them. In germline, CDR1 is SGHRS, CDR2 YFSETQ. The CDR3 region has the DNA TGCGCCAGCAGCCAGAGCTCTGGCTACGAGACCCAGTACTTC. Residues: CASSQSSGYETQYF.

This clone has only one observation. This sequence joins TRBV11-2 and TRBJ1-1; D unresolved. Trimming left V 5 bases short and J 0 bases short, with 22 bases between. The CDR3 is made up of 18 amino acids. Germline V gene lookup returns CDR1 SGHAT and CDR2 FQNNGV. This CDR3 reads CASSTLLGFGIVNTEAFF. In DNA form, the CDR3 reads TGTGCCAGCAGCACACTGTTAGGGTTTGGTATTGTGAACACTGAAGCTTTCTTT. The full variable domain, in which reference TRBV11-2 and TRBJ1-1 provide the parts outside the CDR3, is EAGVAQSPRYKIIEKRQSVAFWCNPISGHATLYWYQQILGQGPKLLIQFQNNGVVDDSQLPKDRFSAERLKGVDSTLKIQPAKLEDSAVYLCASSTLLGFGIVNTEAFFGQGTRLTVV.

The V call is TRBV19, the J call TRBJ1-1, with unresolved D. This CDR3 has 13 amino acids. Trimming cost V 10 bases and J 5 bases, with 17 bases left between them. The V gene's germline CDR1 is LNHDA and CDR2 SQIVND (reference sequence). CDR3 in DNA: TGTGCCACCACGTTTTCCTACTTGACTGAAGCTTTCTTT. This encodes CATTFSYLTEAFF.

CDR3 coding DNA: TGTGCCAGCAGCTTGACTAGCGGGAGTTTTGAGCAGTTCTTC. Translated: CASSLTSGSFEQFF. The chain recombines TRBV5-5 with TRBJ2-1, with 11 bases fitting TRBD2. The CDR3 totals 14 residues. With V trimmed by 1 base and J by 9 bases, 3 bases remained unmatched. Germline loops: CDR1 SGHKS, CDR2 YYEKEE (reference sequence).

This clone was observed once. The gene calls are TRBV5-4 and TRBJ2-1; tentatively, D is TRBD1 (5 bases). CDR1 is SGHNT, CDR2 YYREEE, per germline (reference sequence). The CDR3 contains 15 residues. The V end was cut by 0 bases, the J end by 5 bases, with 12 bases between. CDR3 DNA sequence: TGTGCCAGCAGCTTGGCCCCTGGGGCCAACAATGAGCAGTTCTTC. Amino acids: CASSLAPGANNEQFF. Together with reference TRBV5-4 and TRBJ2-1, the CDR3 gives the full variable domain: ETGVTQSPTHLIKTRGQQVTLRCSSQSGHNTVSWYQQALGQGPQFIFQYYREEENGRGNFPPRFSGLQFPNYSSELNVNALELDDSALYLCASSLAPGANNEQFFGPGTRLTVL.

This chain joins TRBV29-1 and TRBJ2-7; a weak D match, TRBD2 (5 bases). Trimming shortened V by 2 bases and J by 6 bases, and 17 bases separated the two germline ends. Germline CDR1 reads SQVTM; CDR2 reads ANQGSEA. The CDR3 is 14 residues long. CDR3 loop: CSVESDSSRGEQYF. The CDR3 DNA reads TGCAGCGTTGAAAGTGATAGCAGCCGGGGCGAGCAGTACTTC.

The V and J genes are TRBV30 and TRBJ1-5; D unresolved. The germline V gene encodes CDR1 GTSNPN and CDR2 SVGIG (reference sequence). V dropped 0 bases and J dropped 2 bases, with 8 bases sitting between them. This CDR3 has 14 amino acids. CDR3 nucleotides: TGTGCCTGGAGTGTCCCAGCGGGCAATCAGCCCCAGCATTTT. It encodes CAWSVPAGNQPQHF.

CDR3 in DNA: TGTGCCAGCAGCTCCCAGGCGGGGGGGCTCGAAAAACTGTTTTTT. This sequence encodes CASSSQAGGLEKLFF. The genes are TRBV9 and TRBJ1-4; D is possibly TRBD1 (6 bases). Germline-derived CDR1 and CDR2 are SGDLS and YYNGEE. Trimming took off 4 bases at V and 8 bases at J, with 18 bases between the two ends. The CDR3 extends over 15 amino acids.

In this sample, this clone turned up a few times. The V call is TRBV7-9, the J call TRBJ2-3; the D gene is possibly TRBD1 (7 bases). Germline CDR1 reads SEHNR; CDR2 reads FQNEAQ (reference sequence). There are 15 residues in the CDR3. Trimming pared 5 bases from V and 2 bases from J, leaving 14 bases between. CDR3 amino acids: CASSAGQSYTDTQYF. In DNA, the CDR3 is TGTGCCAGCAGCGCGGGACAGTCTTACACAGATACGCAGTATTTT.

The chain carries TRBV5-6 and TRBJ2-7; D is unclear. The germline V gene has CDR1 SGHDT and CDR2 YYEEEE. Trimming left V 2 bases short and J 4 bases short, with 10 bases between. This CDR3 has 13 residues. The CDR3 nucleotides read TGTGCCAGCAGCTTCTACACTTCTTACGAGCAGTACTTC. Amino acid sequence: CASSFYTSYEQYF. The variable domain in full, completed from reference TRBV5-6 and TRBJ2-7, reads DAGVTQSPTHLIKTRGQQVTLRCSPKSGHDTVSWYQQALGQGPQFIFQYYEEEERQRGNFPDRFSGHQFPNYSSELNVNALLLGDSALYLCASSFYTSYEQYFGPGTRLTVT.

This chain joins TRBV5-1 and TRBJ2-7; 13 bases fit TRBD2. The ends lost 1 base at V and 2 bases at J; junction bases unmatched: 12. The CDR3 is 19 amino acids. Germline V gene sequence: CDR1 SGHRS, CDR2 YFSETQ. CDR3 DNA: TGCGCCAGCAGCTTGAAAAACACTAGCGGGGGGGCTAGGACCTACGAGCAGTACTTC. Translated: CASSLKNTSGGARTYEQYF.

CDR3: CASSPGQLGPTGELFF. CDR3 DNA sequence: TGTGCCAGCAGCCCAGGACAGTTGGGCCCCACCGGGGAGCTGTTTTTT. The chain links TRBV7-6 to TRBJ2-2; D possibly corresponds to TRBD1 (6 bases). The germline CDR1 and CDR2 sequences are SGHVS and FNYEAQ. V was trimmed by 5 bases and J by 4 bases, leaving 17 bases between them. The CDR3 consists of 16 residues.

The rearrangement uses TRBV7-9 and TRBJ1-1; D unresolved. CDR3 length: 14 residues. Trimming removed 5 bases from V and 0 bases from J, with 10 bases in between. The V gene's germline CDR1 is SEHNR and CDR2 FQNEAQ (reference sequence). The CDR3 nucleotides are TGTGCCAGCAGCGCCCAGACGGTGAACACTGAAGCTTTCTTT. Its translation is CASSAQTVNTEAFF.

For the CDR3, the DNA is TGTGCCAGCTCACCATCTGGGGACAGGAATTCACCCCTCCACTTT. Translation gives CASSPSGDRNSPLHF. The chain recombines TRBV18 with TRBJ1-6; 8 bases match TRBD1. CDR3 length: 15 residues. Germline V gene sequence: CDR1 KGHSH, CDR2 LQKENI. Losses at the gene ends were 2 bases for V and 7 bases for J; bases not matched to a gene: 4.

The genes are TRBV11-2 and TRBJ2-1; D remains ambiguous. Between the trimmed V and J ends, which lost 1 base and 12 bases, there was a span of 16 bases. CDR1 is SGHAT, CDR2 FQNNGV, per germline. This CDR3 contains 14 residues. The CDR3 coding sequence is TGTGCCAGCAGCTTAGGACAAGCCATGCCGTGGCAGTTCTTC. This translates into CASSLGQAMPWQFF.

The chain carries TRBV7-8 and TRBJ2-3; D remains ambiguous. CDR3 length: 16 amino acids. CDR1 and CDR2 from the germline V gene are SGHVS and FQNEAQ. The V gene lost 7 bases and the J gene lost 0 bases, with 17 bases spanning the gap. This chain's CDR3 is CASTLLETPSTDTQYF. Written as DNA, the CDR3 is TGTGCCAGCACCCTTCTGGAAACTCCTAGCACAGATACGCAGTATTTT.